This T cell receptor (beta chain) is from a study of patients and donors after allogeneic stem cell transplantation. TCRdb recomputed calls from the RT-PCR reads with MiXCR, one row per CDR3 protein. The sample has approximately 200,000 distinct CDR3 sequences; more than 35% are singletons. The V gene's germline CDR1 is SGHVS and CDR2 FNYEAQ. CDR3 length: 14 amino acids. V was pared by 1 base and J by 4 bases, with 10 bases between. There are a few counts of this clonotype. Input material: blood, either unsorted or a sorted T cell fraction (not recorded which). J is TRBJ1-1 and V is TRBV7-6; D is unclear. The origin of this receptor is a human donor who was either an allogeneic HSCT recipient or a stem cell or donor lymphocyte infusion donor (not recorded which). It is not recorded whose cells these are; they may come from a transplant donor. The CDR3 region is CASSLVPDSTEAFF. Here the CDR3 DNA reads TGTGCCAGCAGCTTAGTCCCAGATAGCACTGAAGCTTTCTTT.